Listed here are 24 T cell receptor beta chains from one sample, sequenced in a study of blood T cell repertoires in COVID-19. Method: immunoSEQ multiplex PCR; TCRdb's copy keeps in-frame clones and lacks some. The sample consists of approximately 170,000 clones, about 80% of them appearing once. The specimen was peripheral blood. The receptors were sampled from a man aged 65 to 85 with active or convalescent COVID-19.

The CDR3, as DNA: TGTGCCATCCAAGCGGGCACCTACAATGAGCAGTTCTTC. Its translation: CAIQAGTYNEQFF. The genes are TRBV10-3 and TRBJ2-1, with TRBD2 as a possible D gene (6 bases). CDR3 length: 13 residues. V was cut by 8 bases and J by 2 bases, with 10 bases left in between. Per the germline V gene, CDR1 is ENHRY and CDR2 is SYGVKD.

This chain joins TRBV7-8 and TRBJ1-1; TRBD1 matches 8 bases. The V gene end was trimmed by 0 bases and the J gene end by 4 bases; junction bases not matched to a gene: 10. The CDR3 spans 17 residues. Germline CDR1 reads SGHVS; CDR2 reads FQNEAQ. Written as DNA, the CDR3 is TGTGCCAGCAGCTTAGCGCAAAGGCGCAGGGGGCTCACTGAAGCTTTCTTT. This sequence encodes CASSLAQRRRGLTEAFF.

The chain links TRBV7-2 to TRBJ2-7, with 10 bases fitting TRBD1. Germline CDR1 and CDR2: SGHTA and FQGNSA. Germline trimming cut 5 bases from V and 6 bases from J; bases unmatched to any gene: 10. CDR3 length: 15 residues. In DNA form, the CDR3 reads TGTGCCAGCAGCCCGAGACAGGGGGCAAGGGGCGAGCAGTACTTC. Its translation: CASSPRQGARGEQYF.

This rearrangement joins TRBV29-1 to TRBJ2-3, with 9 bases lining up with TRBD2. This CDR3 spans 14 amino acids. V trimming: 1 base; J trimming: 4 bases; junction bases outside the gene matches: 3. Germline CDR1 SQVTM, CDR2 ANQGSEA. Written as DNA, the CDR3 is TGCAGCGTTGAAGGCGGGAGGGCCCCAGATACGCAGTATTTT. It translates to CSVEGGRAPDTQYF.

The chain employs TRBV29-1 and TRBJ2-5; no firm D call. This CDR3 region has 14 residues. Germline V gene lookup returns CDR1 SQVTM and CDR2 ANQGSEA. The ends were cut back, 3 bases at V and 2 bases at J, with 13 bases in the middle. The CDR3 DNA is TGCAGCGTTGACTCGCAGGCCTCTCAAGAGACCCAGTACTTC. Amino acids: CSVDSQASQETQYF.

This clone was detected once. The V gene is TRBV11-3, the J gene TRBJ2-5, with 7 nucleotides matching TRBD2. V was clipped by 3 bases and J by 5 bases; unmatched bases: 3. Germline V lookup: CDR1 SGHNT, CDR2 YENEEA. The CDR3 sequence is 13 residues long. CDR3: CASSFQGGETQYF. The DNA for the CDR3 is TGTGCCAGCAGCTTCCAGGGAGGGGAGACCCAGTACTTC.

The chain links TRBV5-1 to TRBJ2-5, with 14 bases matching TRBD2. CDR3 length: 16 residues. Germline values: CDR1 SGHRS, CDR2 YFSETQ. V gave up 0 bases and J gave up 3 bases; unmatched junction bases: 1. In DNA, the CDR3 is TGCGCCAGCAGCTTGGCGACTAGCGGGGGGGAAGAGACCCAGTACTTC. Translating it yields CASSLATSGGEETQYF.

The chain couples TRBV2 to TRBJ1-5; D is perhaps TRBD1 (5 bases). This CDR3 has 17 residues. Germline V lookup: CDR1 SNHLY, CDR2 FYNNEI. V dropped 4 bases and J dropped 1 base, with 17 bases sitting between them. CDR3 in DNA: TGTGCCAGCAGTGGCGGCAGGGCTTTGATGAGCAATCAGCCCCAGCATTTT. It codes for CASSGGRALMSNQPQHF.

This chain links TRBV9 with TRBJ2-1; TRBD2 might be the D (5 bases). The germline V and J ends were trimmed by 0 bases and 2 bases, with 15 bases remaining between them. Germline CDR1 is SGDLS and CDR2 is YYNGEE. The CDR3 is 17 residues long. CDR3 amino acids: CASSVAIRGAPYNEQFF. CDR3 bases: TGTGCCAGCAGCGTAGCTATCCGGGGAGCCCCCTACAATGAGCAGTTCTTC.

This sequence joins TRBV5-6 and TRBJ1-2; 8 bases fit TRBD1. The CDR3 consists of 14 residues. Germline CDR1 SGHDT, CDR2 YYEEEE. Unmatched junction bases numbered 7, after V lost 5 bases and J lost 4 bases. This CDR3 reads CASRPDRGSYGYTF. For the CDR3, the DNA is TGTGCCAGCAGACCAGACAGGGGTAGCTATGGCTACACCTTC.

This rearrangement joins TRBV7-9 to TRBJ2-1; D may be TRBD1 (7 bases). Trimming stripped 8 bases from V and 4 bases from J, with 12 bases between. This CDR3 is 13 amino acids long. The germline V gene has CDR1 SEHNR and CDR2 FQNEAQ (reference sequence). As DNA, the CDR3 is TGTGCCAGCGAGGGGGCGGGGTACAATGAGCAGTTCTTC. Encoded protein: CASEGAGYNEQFF.

V usage is TRBV6-5 and J usage is TRBJ1-2; a possible D gene is TRBD1 (6 bases). V was trimmed by 2 bases and J by 4 bases, leaving 14 bases between them. CDR1 MNHEY and CDR2 SVGAGI come from the germline V gene. The CDR3 is made up of 15 amino acids. The CDR3 is CASSYATGQGYGYTF. In DNA form, the CDR3 reads TGTGCCAGCAGTTACGCGACAGGTCAAGGCTATGGCTACACCTTC.

The chain carries TRBV7-3 and TRBJ2-1, with 7 bases identical to TRBD2. Germline assignment: CDR1 SGHTA and CDR2 FQGTGA. With 2 bases clipped from V and 0 bases from J, the junction kept 1 base outside the gene matches. There are 15 residues in the CDR3. The CDR3 bases are TGTGCCAGCAGCTTAGGCGGGGGCTCCTACAATGAGCAGTTCTTC. Its translation: CASSLGGGSYNEQFF. The full variable domain, with the rest looked up from reference TRBV7-3 and TRBJ2-1, is GAGVSQTPSNKVTEKGKYVELRCDPISGHTALYWYRQSLGQGPEFLIYFQGTGAADDSGLPNDRFFAVRPEGSVSTLKIQRTERGDSAVYLCASSLGGGSYNEQFFGPGTRLTVL.

The genes are TRBV6-5 and TRBJ1-3; D remains unclear. Germline CDR1 is MNHEY and CDR2 is SVGAGI. The CDR3 runs to 15 residues. V was clipped by 4 bases and J by 3 bases, with 13 bases between them. The DNA of the CDR3 is TGTGCCAGCAGTTCCTCGCCAGTACGTGGAAACACCATATATTTT. It encodes CASSSSPVRGNTIYF.

This clone was detected only once. The gene calls are TRBV7-8 and TRBJ1-2; TRBD1 matches 9 bases. The CDR3 is 13 residues long. Trimming at V came to 8 bases and at J to 4 bases, leaving 5 bases not matched to a gene. The V gene's germline CDR1 is SGHVS and CDR2 FQNEAQ. The CDR3 nucleotides are TGTGCCAGCGGGGAGGGACAGGGCTATGGCTACACCTTC. It encodes CASGEGQGYGYTF.

This clone came up a few times. CDR3 sequence (DNA): TGTGCCAGCAGCGTTGGGCAGGGTGTAACAGATACGCAGTATTTT. Translation gives CASSVGQGVTDTQYF. The chain combines TRBV9 with TRBJ2-3, with a possible D match to TRBD1 (5 bases). The length of the CDR3 is 15 residues. Germline V gene sequence: CDR1 SGDLS, CDR2 YYNGEE. V was shortened by 2 bases and J by 3 bases, with 13 bases between the two germline ends. The full variable domain, its missing parts supplied by reference TRBV9 and TRBJ2-3, is DSGVTQTPKHLITATGQRVTLRCSPRSGDLSVYWYQQSLDQGLQFLIQYYNGEERAKGNILERFSAQQFPDLHSELNLSSLELGDSALYFCASSVGQGVTDTQYFGPGTRLTVL.

The gene calls are TRBV10-3 and TRBJ2-7, with 12 bases fitting TRBD1. The CDR3 is 15 amino acids. Germline-derived CDR1 and CDR2 are ENHRY and SYGVKD. With 2 bases clipped from V and 4 bases from J, the junction kept 3 bases outside the gene matches. CDR3 residues: CAISERDRGQYEQYF. The CDR3 DNA reads TGTGCCATCAGTGAGAGGGACAGGGGGCAATACGAGCAGTACTTC.

This rearrangement joins TRBV27 to TRBJ1-1; D remains ambiguous. The CDR3 covers 14 residues. From germline, CDR1 is MNHEY and CDR2 SMNVEV (reference sequence). V lost 6 bases, J lost 6 bases, and 17 bases lay in between. CDR3: CASSNPWTAAEAFF. The CDR3 nucleotides are TGTGCCAGCAGCAACCCCTGGACTGCCGCTGAAGCTTTCTTT.

The chain has TRBV5-4 and TRBJ2-6; the match to TRBD1 covers 7 bases. V dropped 3 bases and J dropped 2; count of bases not matched to a gene: 2. CDR3 size: 15 residues. CDR1 is SGHNT and CDR2 is YYREEE in the germline V gene (reference sequence). DNA of the CDR3: TGTGCCAGCAGCTCCGGACAGGCTGGGGCCAACGTCCTGACTTTC. Its translation: CASSSGQAGANVLTF.

Only a few counts were recorded for this clone. J is TRBJ1-2 and V is TRBV7-8; TRBD1 matches 8 bases. Germline loops: CDR1 SGHVS, CDR2 FQNEAQ. The junction had 9 bases not matched to a gene; V was cut back by 4 bases and J by 2 bases. The CDR3 covers 16 residues. The CDR3 DNA is TGTGCCAGCAGCTCGGGACAGGCTACGACCAACTATGGCTACACCTTC. Protein sequence: CASSSGQATTNYGYTF.

The genes are TRBV2 and TRBJ2-5; 8 bases map to TRBD2. The CDR3 loop spans 14 amino acids. With 7 bases clipped from V and 9 bases from J, the junction kept 13 bases outside the gene matches. Germline V gives CDR1 SNHLY, CDR2 FYNNEI. CDR3 amino acids: CASTPGGGMKAQYF. As DNA, the CDR3 is TGTGCCAGCACCCCCGGGGGGGGAATGAAGGCCCAGTACTTC.

The chain employs TRBV7-2 and TRBJ1-5; the D gene is possibly TRBD1 (6 bases). With 4 bases removed from V and 0 bases from J, the gap between germline ends came to 16 bases. Germline CDR1 SGHTA, CDR2 FQGNSA. The CDR3 is made up of 17 amino acids. CDR3 sequence (DNA): TGTGCCAGCAGCTCCCTCGGGGGGCTGGTTAGCAATCAGCCCCAGCATTTT. Its translation: CASSSLGGLVSNQPQHF.

The chain employs TRBV10-3 and TRBJ1-6; D uncertain. This CDR3 contains 13 residues. The V end was cut by 6 bases, the J end by 7 bases, with 10 bases between. CDR1 is ENHRY and CDR2 is SYGVKD in the germline V gene. This chain's CDR3 is CAIRASGNSPLHF. The CDR3 bases are TGTGCCATCAGGGCATCCGGGAATTCACCCCTCCACTTT.

The chain recombines TRBV30 with TRBJ1-3; 8 bases match TRBD1. The CDR3 length is 16 residues. The germline V gene has CDR1 GTSNPN and CDR2 SVGIG (reference sequence). V was pared by 3 bases and J by 0 bases, with 7 bases of the junction left unmatched. For the CDR3, the DNA is TGTGCCTGGAGGGGACGGGACAGGATCTCTGGAAACACCATATATTTT. As protein: CAWRGRDRISGNTIYF.